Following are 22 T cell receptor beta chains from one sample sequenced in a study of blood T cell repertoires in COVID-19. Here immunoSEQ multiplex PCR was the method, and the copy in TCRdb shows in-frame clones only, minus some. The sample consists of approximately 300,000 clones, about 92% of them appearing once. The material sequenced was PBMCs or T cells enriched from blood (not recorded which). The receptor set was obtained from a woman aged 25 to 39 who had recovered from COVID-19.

CDR3 protein: CASRMGGVGELFF. The CDR3 bases are TGCGCCAGCAGAATGGGGGGAGTCGGGGAGCTGTTTTTT. The chain joins TRBV5-1 to TRBJ2-2; a weak D match, TRBD2 (6 bases). This CDR3 has 13 amino acids. With 5 bases removed from V and 7 bases from J, the gap between germline ends came to 12 bases. CDR1 is SGHRS, CDR2 YFSETQ, per germline. Full variable domain (outside the CDR3, taken from reference TRBV5-1 and TRBJ2-2): KAGVTQTPRYLIKTRGQQVTLSCSPISGHRSVSWYQQTPGQGLQFLFEYFSETQRNKGNFPGRFSGRQFSNSRSEMNVSTLELGDSALYLCASRMGGVGELFFGEGSRLTVL.

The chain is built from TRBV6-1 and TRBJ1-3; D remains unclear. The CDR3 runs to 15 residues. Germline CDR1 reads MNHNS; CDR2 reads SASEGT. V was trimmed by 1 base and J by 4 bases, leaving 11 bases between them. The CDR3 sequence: CASSEGTKLGNTIYF. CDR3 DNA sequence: TGTGCCAGCAGTGAAGGGACTAAACTGGGAAACACCATATATTTT.

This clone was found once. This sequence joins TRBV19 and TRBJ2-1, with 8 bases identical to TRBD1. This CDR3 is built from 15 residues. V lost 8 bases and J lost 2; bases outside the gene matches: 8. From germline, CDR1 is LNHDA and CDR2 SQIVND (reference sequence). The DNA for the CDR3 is TGTGCCAGTGCGAGGGGGACAGGTGCCTACAATGAGCAGTTCTTC. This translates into CASARGTGAYNEQFF.

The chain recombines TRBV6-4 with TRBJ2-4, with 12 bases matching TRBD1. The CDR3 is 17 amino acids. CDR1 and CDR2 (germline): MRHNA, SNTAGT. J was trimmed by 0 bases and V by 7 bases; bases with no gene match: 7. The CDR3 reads CASTSGTGGLAKNIQYF. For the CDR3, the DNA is TGTGCCAGCACGTCCGGGACAGGGGGCTTAGCCAAAAACATTCAGTACTTC.

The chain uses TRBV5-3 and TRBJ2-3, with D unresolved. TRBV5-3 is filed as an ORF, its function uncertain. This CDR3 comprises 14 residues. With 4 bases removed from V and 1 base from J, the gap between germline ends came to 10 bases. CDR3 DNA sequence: TGTGCCAGAAGCCAGAAAGAGGGCACAGATACGCAGTATTTT. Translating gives CARSQKEGTDTQYF.

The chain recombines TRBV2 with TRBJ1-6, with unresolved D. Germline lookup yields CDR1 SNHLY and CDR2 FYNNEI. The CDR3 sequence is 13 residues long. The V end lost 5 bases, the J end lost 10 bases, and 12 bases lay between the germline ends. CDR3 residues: CASSIELGSPLHF. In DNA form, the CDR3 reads TGTGCCAGCAGTATTGAACTAGGGTCACCCCTCCACTTT.

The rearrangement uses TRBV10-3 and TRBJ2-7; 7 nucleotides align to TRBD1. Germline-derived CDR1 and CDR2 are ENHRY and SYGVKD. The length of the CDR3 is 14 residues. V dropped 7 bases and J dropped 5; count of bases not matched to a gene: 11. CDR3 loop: CAIKGQQGFHEQYF. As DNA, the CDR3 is TGTGCCATCAAAGGACAACAGGGGTTCCACGAGCAGTACTTC.

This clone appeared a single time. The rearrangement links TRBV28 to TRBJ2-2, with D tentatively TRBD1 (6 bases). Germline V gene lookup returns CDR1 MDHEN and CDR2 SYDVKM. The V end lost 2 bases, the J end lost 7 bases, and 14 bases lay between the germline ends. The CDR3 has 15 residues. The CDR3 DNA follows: TGTGCCAGCAGTTTAGGTGGGCAGGGGATCGGGGAGCTGTTTTTT. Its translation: CASSLGGQGIGELFF.

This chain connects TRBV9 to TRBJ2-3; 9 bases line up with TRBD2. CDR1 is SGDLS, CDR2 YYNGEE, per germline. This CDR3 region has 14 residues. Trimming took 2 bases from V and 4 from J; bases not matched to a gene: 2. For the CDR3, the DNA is TGTGCCAGCAGCGTGGCGGGAGGGTCAGATACGCAGTATTTT. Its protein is CASSVAGGSDTQYF.

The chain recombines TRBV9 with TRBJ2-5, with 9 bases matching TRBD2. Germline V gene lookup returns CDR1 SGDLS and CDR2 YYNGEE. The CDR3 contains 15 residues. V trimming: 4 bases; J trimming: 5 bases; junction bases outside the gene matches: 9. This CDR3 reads CASSPGAAGGETQYF. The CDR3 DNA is TGTGCCAGCAGCCCGGGGGCAGCGGGGGGTGAGACCCAGTACTTC.

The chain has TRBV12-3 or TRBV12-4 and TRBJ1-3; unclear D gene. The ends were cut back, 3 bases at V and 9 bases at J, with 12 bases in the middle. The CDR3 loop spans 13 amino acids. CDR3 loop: CASSLRDLGTIYF. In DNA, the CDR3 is TGTGCCAGCAGTTTGAGAGACTTGGGCACCATATATTTT.

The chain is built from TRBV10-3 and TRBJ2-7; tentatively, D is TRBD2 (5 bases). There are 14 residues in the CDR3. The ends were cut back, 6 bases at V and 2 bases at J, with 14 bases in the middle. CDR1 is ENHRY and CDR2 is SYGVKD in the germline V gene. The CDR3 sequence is CAISERAATYEQYF. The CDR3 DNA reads TGTGCCATCAGCGAGCGAGCGGCAACCTACGAGCAGTACTTC.

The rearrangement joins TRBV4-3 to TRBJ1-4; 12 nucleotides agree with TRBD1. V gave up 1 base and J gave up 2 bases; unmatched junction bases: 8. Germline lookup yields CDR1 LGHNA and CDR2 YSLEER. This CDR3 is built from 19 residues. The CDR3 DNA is TGCGCCAGCAGCCAAGGGGACAGGGGGCTAAGTTGGACTAATGAAAAACTGTTTTTT. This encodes CASSQGDRGLSWTNEKLFF.

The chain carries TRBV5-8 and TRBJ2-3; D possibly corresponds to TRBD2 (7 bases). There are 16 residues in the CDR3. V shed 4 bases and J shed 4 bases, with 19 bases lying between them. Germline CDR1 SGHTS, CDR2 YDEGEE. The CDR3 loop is CASSLLGGAPSDTQYF. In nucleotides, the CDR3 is TGTGCCAGCAGCCTGCTGGGGGGGGCCCCTTCAGATACGCAGTATTTT.

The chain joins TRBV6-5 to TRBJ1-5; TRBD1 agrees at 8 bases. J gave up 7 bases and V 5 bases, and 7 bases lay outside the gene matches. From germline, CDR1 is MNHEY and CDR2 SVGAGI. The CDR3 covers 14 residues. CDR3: CASSPGGPNQPQHF. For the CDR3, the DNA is TGTGCCAGCAGTCCAGGGGGCCCCAACCAGCCCCAGCATTTT.

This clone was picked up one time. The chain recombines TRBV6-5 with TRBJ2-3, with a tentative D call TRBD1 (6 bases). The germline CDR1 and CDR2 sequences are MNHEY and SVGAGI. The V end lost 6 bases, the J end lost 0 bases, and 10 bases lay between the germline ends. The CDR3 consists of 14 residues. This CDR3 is CASRRTVSTDTQYF. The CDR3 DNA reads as TGTGCCAGCAGACGGACAGTTAGCACAGATACGCAGTATTTT.

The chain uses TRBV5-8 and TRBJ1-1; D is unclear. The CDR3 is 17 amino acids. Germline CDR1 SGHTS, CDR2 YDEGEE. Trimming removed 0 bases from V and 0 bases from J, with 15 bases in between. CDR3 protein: CASSLGRRYYLNTEAFF. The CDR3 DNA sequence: TGTGCCAGCAGCTTGGGGCGGAGATACTACCTGAACACTGAAGCTTTCTTT.

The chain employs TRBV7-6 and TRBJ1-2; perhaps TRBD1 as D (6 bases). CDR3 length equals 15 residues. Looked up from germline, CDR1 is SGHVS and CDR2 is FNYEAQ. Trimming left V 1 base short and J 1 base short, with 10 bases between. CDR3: CASSLGQEVNYGYTF. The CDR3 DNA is TGTGCCAGCAGCTTAGGACAGGAGGTTAACTATGGCTACACCTTC.

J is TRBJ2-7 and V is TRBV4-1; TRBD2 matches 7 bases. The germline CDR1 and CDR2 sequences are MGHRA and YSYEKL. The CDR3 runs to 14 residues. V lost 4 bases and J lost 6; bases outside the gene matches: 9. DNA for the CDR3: TGCGCCAGCAGCCGATCGGCAGGGAGGGTCGAGCAGTACTTC. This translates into CASSRSAGRVEQYF.

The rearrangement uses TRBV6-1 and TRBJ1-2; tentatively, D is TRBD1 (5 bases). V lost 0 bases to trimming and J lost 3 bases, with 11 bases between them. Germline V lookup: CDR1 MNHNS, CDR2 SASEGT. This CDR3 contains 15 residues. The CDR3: CASSEAGGFYYGYTF. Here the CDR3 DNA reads TGTGCCAGCAGTGAAGCCGGGGGATTTTACTATGGCTACACCTTC.

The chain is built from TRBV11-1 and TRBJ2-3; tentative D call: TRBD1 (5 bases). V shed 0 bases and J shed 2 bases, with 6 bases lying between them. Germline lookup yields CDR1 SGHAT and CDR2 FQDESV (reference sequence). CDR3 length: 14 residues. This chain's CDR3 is CASSLADITDTQYF. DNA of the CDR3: TGTGCCAGCAGCTTAGCGGACATCACAGATACGCAGTATTTT.

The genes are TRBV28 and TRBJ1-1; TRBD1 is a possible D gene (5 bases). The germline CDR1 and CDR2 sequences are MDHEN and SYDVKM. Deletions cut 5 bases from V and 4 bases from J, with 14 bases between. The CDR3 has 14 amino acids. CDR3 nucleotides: TGTGCCAGCAGTCGAAGGGGTCGGAGCACTGAAGCTTTCTTT. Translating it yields CASSRRGRSTEAFF.